This record looks at one T cell receptor beta chain sequence and its context. Its antigen is currently unknown. Repertoires were generated with immunoSEQ multiplex PCR, while TCRdb's copy carries only in-frame clones and drops some. The sample yields about 2.4 million clones, under 95% seen once. This sample was taken from a study of shared clonotypes between healthy human individuals. Germline V gene lookup returns CDR1 LNHDA and CDR2 SQIVND (reference sequence). The CDR3 runs to 16 residues. J lost 1 base, V lost 6 bases, and 9 bases had no gene match. General study results and limits: Large depth notwithstanding, sorted-subset sequencing proved incomplete by rarefaction. For naive CD4 cells, roughly 5% of clonotypes were shared across a handful of donors.

The genes are TRBV19 and TRBJ1-1; 9 nucleotides line up with TRBD1. The TCR was taken from a man aged 18 to 29 in good health. Some clones in this sample may be carry-over from other donors' samples. Input material: naive CD4+ T cells from PBMCs. Subset in this sample: CD45RA+ positively selected. CDR3 coding DNA: TGTGCCAGTAGACAACAGGGGGCTGGGGGGAACACTGAAGCTTTCTTT. This translates into CASRQQGAGGNTEAFF.